This T cell receptor (beta chain) was found in a study of blood T cell repertoires in COVID-19. Some clones are missing from TCRdb's copy, which holds only in-frame ones; the method was immunoSEQ multiplex PCR. Here the sample spans about 410,000 clones, 86% being singletons. This clone appeared a few times. Germline CDR1 reads SGHRS; CDR2 reads YFSETQ. V was clipped by 0 bases and J by 8 bases, with 19 bases between them. The CDR3 length is 16 residues. Input material: peripheral blood. This chain joins TRBV5-1 and TRBJ2-3, with a weak D call TRBD2 (7 bases). This TCR derives from a woman in her twenties or thirties with active or convalescent COVID-19. The DNA for the CDR3 is TGCGCCAGCAGCTTGGCCGCTACGGGGGGCGGGGGTACGCAGTATTTT. The encoded protein is CASSLAATGGGGTQYF.